This T cell receptor (beta chain) was identified during a study of metastatic and nonmetastatic thyroid tumors. Whole-study context: Repertoires were compared across blood and tumor or nodule tissue from malignant and benign thyroid patients.

TCRdb re-clonotyped the PCR reads through MiXCR. The table lists some 45,000 clones, 9.5% to 13% of them singletons. Patients had received no treatment of any kind before thyroid surgery. Looked up from germline, CDR1 is SGHTS and CDR2 is YDEGEE. Trimming at V came to 3 bases and at J to 1 base, leaving 3 bases not matched to a gene. There are 15 residues in the CDR3. This sequence was found in a male donor with papillary thyroid cancer or a benign thyroid nodule (not recorded which). Some clones in this sample may be carry-over from other donors' samples. The sequenced sample consisted of blood. The chain couples TRBV5-8 to TRBJ2-7; 11 bases match TRBD2. The CDR3 DNA follows: TGTGCCAGCAGCTCCTGGACTAGCGGGTCCTACGAGCAGTACTTC. It codes for CASSSWTSGSYEQYF.